This TCR beta chain was retrieved from a study of breast tumors, draining lymph nodes, adjacent tissues. TCRdb itself ran the multiplex PCR reads through MiXCR, one entry per CDR3 protein. The top ten hold around 3.5% of the sample, which has some 150,000 distinct CDR3 sequences, about 30% seen once. This clonotype was recorded at least ten times. What it recognizes is unknown. Germline trimming cut 1 base from V and 0 bases from J; bases unmatched to any gene: 0. The CDR3 has 16 residues. From germline, CDR1 is SGHRS and CDR2 YFSETQ. Overall study findings and caveats: Tumor and nontumor repertoires were significantly more similar in luminal-like than in basal-like breast cancer.

Breast cancer patients provided tissue from their axillary draining lymph nodes. The chain links TRBV5-1 to TRBJ2-1; TRBD2 aligns across 11 bases. This clonotype was sampled from a female donor with breast cancer. Some clones in this sample may be carry-over from other donors' samples. The specimen sequenced was axillary lymph node tissue. CDR3 nucleotides: TGCGCCAGCAGCTTGACTAGCGGGAGCTCCTACAATGAGCAGTTCTTC. It translates to CASSLTSGSSYNEQFF.